The rows below give T cell receptor beta chains drawn from one sample of a study of blood T cell repertoires in COVID-19. Assay: immunoSEQ multiplex PCR; the TCRdb copy retains only in-frame clones and omits some. In the table there are about 190,000 clones, roughly 81% of which are singletons. Material for sequencing was peripheral blood. The receptors stem from a woman of 80 years or more with COVID-19, enrolled during active disease. The CDR3 runs from the conserved cysteine through the conserved F or W. Fields, in order: J gene, clone size, V gene, D gene, CDR3 protein, CDR3 DNA. A D gene is named only where the DNA matches it firmly. The listing skips clone size in some rows; elsewhere it reads once, few, many or a size class.

j_gene: TRBJ2-5
abundance: .
v_gene: TRBV19
d_gene: .
CDR3aa: CASSRMGLQETQYF
CDR3nt: TGTGCCAGTAGTAGAATGGGACTTCAAGAGACCCAGTACTTC

j_gene: TRBJ1-2
abundance: .
v_gene: TRBV24-1
d_gene: .
CDR3aa: CATSDHNRDYGYTF
CDR3nt: TGTGCCACCAGTGACCATAACAGGGACTATGGCTACACCTTC

j_gene: TRBJ2-7
abundance: .
v_gene: TRBV5-4
d_gene: TRBD2
CDR3aa: CASSLAGGDEQYF
CDR3nt: TGTGCCAGCAGCTTGGCGGGAGGCGACGAGCAGTACTTC

j_gene: TRBJ1-1
abundance: .
v_gene: TRBV5-1
d_gene: .
CDR3aa: CASSLEVRDTEAFF
CDR3nt: TGCGCCAGCAGCTTGGAGGTACGGGACACTGAAGCTTTCTTT

j_gene: TRBJ2-5
abundance: .
v_gene: TRBV18
d_gene: .
CDR3aa: CASSSRLQETQYF
CDR3nt: TGTGCCAGCTCGTCCCGACTTCAAGAGACCCAGTACTTC

j_gene: TRBJ2-1
abundance: once
v_gene: TRBV7-9
d_gene: TRBD2
CDR3aa: CASSVTSGRGNEQFF
CDR3nt: TGTGCCAGCAGCGTAACTAGCGGGAGAGGTAATGAGCAGTTCTTC

j_gene: TRBJ2-2
abundance: once
v_gene: TRBV11-2
d_gene: .
CDR3aa: CASSGIPGAGELFF
CDR3nt: TGTGCCAGCAGCGGAATACCCGGGGCCGGGGAGCTGTTTTTT

j_gene: TRBJ2-6
abundance: .
v_gene: TRBV29-1
d_gene: .
CDR3aa: CSVQISGANVLTF
CDR3nt: TGCAGCGTTCAAATCTCTGGGGCCAACGTCCTGACTTTC

j_gene: TRBJ1-4
abundance: .
v_gene: TRBV11-3
d_gene: .
CDR3aa: CASSSISGANEKLFF
CDR3nt: TGTGCCAGCAGCTCCATCAGTGGAGCTAATGAAAAACTGTTTTTT

j_gene: TRBJ1-3
abundance: once
v_gene: TRBV2
d_gene: .
CDR3aa: CASSDESLFSGNTIYF
CDR3nt: TGTGCCAGCAGTGACGAAAGCCTCTTCTCTGGAAACACCATATATTTT

j_gene: TRBJ1-2
abundance: .
v_gene: TRBV6-5
d_gene: TRBD1
CDR3aa: CASSRQGAGNYGYTF
CDR3nt: TGTGCCAGCAGCCGTCAGGGGGCGGGGAACTATGGCTACACCTTC

j_gene: TRBJ1-5
abundance: .
v_gene: TRBV6-5
d_gene: .
CDR3aa: CASSGRLSNQPQHF
CDR3nt: TGTGCCAGCAGCGGACGACTAAGCAATCAGCCCCAGCATTTT

j_gene: TRBJ2-1
abundance: .
v_gene: TRBV19
d_gene: .
CDR3aa: CASTPSSYNEQFF
CDR3nt: TGTGCCAGTACCCCTTCGAGTTACAATGAGCAGTTCTTC

j_gene: TRBJ2-3
abundance: .
v_gene: TRBV9
d_gene: .
CDR3aa: CASSVRNKGTDTQYF
CDR3nt: TGTGCCAGCAGCGTGAGGAACAAGGGGACAGATACGCAGTATTTT

j_gene: TRBJ2-1
abundance: few
v_gene: TRBV6-2/TRBV6-3
d_gene: TRBD2
CDR3aa: CASSYGREGYNEQFF
CDR3nt: TGTGCCAGCAGTTACGGGCGGGAGGGCTACAATGAGCAGTTCTTC

j_gene: TRBJ2-7
abundance: .
v_gene: TRBV19
d_gene: .
CDR3aa: CASSISSASGERHEQYF
CDR3nt: TGTGCCAGTAGTATTAGCTCGGCTAGTGGGGAGAGGCACGAGCAGTACTTC

j_gene: TRBJ2-7
abundance: .
v_gene: TRBV19
d_gene: .
CDR3aa: CASSIMSGHEQYF
CDR3nt: TGTGCCAGTAGTATAATGTCAGGGCACGAGCAGTACTTC

j_gene: TRBJ2-7
abundance: .
v_gene: TRBV12-2
d_gene: .
CDR3aa: CASRLEGPGLAGDGEQYF
CDR3nt: TGTGCAAGTCGCTTAGAGGGACCTGGACTAGCGGGAGATGGTGAGCAGTACTTC

j_gene: TRBJ2-3
abundance: .
v_gene: TRBV4-2
d_gene: TRBD2
CDR3aa: CASSQTSGGAYADTQYF
CDR3nt: TGTGCCAGCAGCCAAACTAGCGGGGGGGCCTATGCAGATACGCAGTATTTT

j_gene: TRBJ1-6
abundance: .
v_gene: TRBV11-3
d_gene: .
CDR3aa: CASSLGGRPGSPLHF
CDR3nt: TGTGCCAGCAGCTTAGGGGGGCGGCCCGGTTCACCCCTCCACTTT

j_gene: TRBJ2-2
abundance: .
v_gene: TRBV27
d_gene: TRBD1
CDR3aa: CASRRQGANTGELFF
CDR3nt: TGTGCCAGCAGGAGACAGGGTGCAAACACCGGGGAGCTGTTTTTT

j_gene: TRBJ2-7
abundance: few
v_gene: TRBV2
d_gene: TRBD1
CDR3aa: CASEGQFSYEQYF
CDR3nt: TGTGCCAGCGAGGGACAGTTTTCCTACGAGCAGTACTTC

j_gene: TRBJ1-2
abundance: .
v_gene: TRBV2
d_gene: .
CDR3aa: CASSPAGGASSGYTF
CDR3nt: TGTGCCAGCAGCCCCGCGGGAGGGGCCAGTTCTGGCTACACCTTC

j_gene: TRBJ2-1
abundance: .
v_gene: TRBV19
d_gene: .
CDR3aa: CASTLRASSYNEQFF
CDR3nt: TGTGCCAGTACCTTGCGGGCGAGCTCCTACAATGAGCAGTTCTTC

j_gene: TRBJ1-5
abundance: .
v_gene: TRBV2
d_gene: .
CDR3aa: CASSAATVSAQHF
CDR3nt: TGTGCCAGCAGTGCCGCGACAGTGTCAGCCCAGCATTTT

j_gene: TRBJ2-2
abundance: .
v_gene: TRBV7-2
d_gene: TRBD1
CDR3aa: CASSRTGGNTGELFF
CDR3nt: TGTGCCAGCAGTCGAACAGGGGGCAACACCGGGGAGCTGTTTTTT

j_gene: TRBJ2-3
abundance: .
v_gene: TRBV19
d_gene: .
CDR3aa: CASSISDTQYF
CDR3nt: TGTGCCAGTAGTATAAGCGATACGCAGTATTTT

j_gene: TRBJ2-1
abundance: .
v_gene: TRBV18
d_gene: TRBD2
CDR3aa: CASSPPGTSGSGEQFF
CDR3nt: TGTGCCAGCTCACCCCCCGGGACTAGCGGGAGTGGTGAGCAGTTCTTC

j_gene: TRBJ2-7
abundance: .
v_gene: TRBV5-7
d_gene: .
CDR3aa: CASSLIAEFYEQYF
CDR3nt: TGTGCCAGCAGCTTGATTGCAGAATTCTACGAGCAGTACTTC

j_gene: TRBJ2-1
abundance: once
v_gene: TRBV5-1
d_gene: TRBD2
CDR3aa: CASSAKGTSEYNEQFF
CDR3nt: TGCGCCAGCAGCGCCAAGGGAACTAGCGAGTACAATGAGCAGTTCTTC

j_gene: TRBJ2-4
abundance: .
v_gene: TRBV18
d_gene: .
CDR3aa: CASSSDIADIQYF
CDR3nt: TGTGCCAGCTCATCGGACATCGCCGACATTCAGTACTTC

j_gene: TRBJ2-1
abundance: .
v_gene: TRBV7-9
d_gene: .
CDR3aa: CASSLVAGNNEQFF
CDR3nt: TGTGCCAGCAGCTTAGTTGCCGGGAACAATGAGCAGTTCTTC

j_gene: TRBJ2-2
abundance: few
v_gene: TRBV7-3
d_gene: TRBD1
CDR3aa: CASSSHQGALGTGELFF
CDR3nt: TGTGCCAGCAGCTCCCATCAGGGGGCGCTGGGCACCGGGGAGCTGTTTTTT

j_gene: TRBJ1-2
abundance: .
v_gene: TRBV9
d_gene: .
CDR3aa: CASSVGQGIPEDGYTF
CDR3nt: TGTGCCAGCAGCGTAGGGCAGGGGATCCCTGAGGATGGCTACACCTTC

j_gene: TRBJ1-6
abundance: few
v_gene: TRBV4-1
d_gene: .
CDR3aa: CASRRPGLNSPLHF
CDR3nt: TGCGCCAGCAGGCGGCCAGGGCTTAATTCACCCCTCCACTTT

j_gene: TRBJ2-4
abundance: .
v_gene: TRBV2
d_gene: TRBD2
CDR3aa: CASSGLAGLQYF
CDR3nt: TGTGCCAGCAGTGGACTAGCGGGGCTTCAGTACTTC

j_gene: TRBJ1-1
abundance: .
v_gene: TRBV18
d_gene: TRBD1
CDR3aa: CASSPPDRGDTEAFF
CDR3nt: TGTGCCAGCTCACCACCGGACAGGGGAGACACTGAAGCTTTCTTT

j_gene: TRBJ1-1
abundance: .
v_gene: TRBV2
d_gene: TRBD1
CDR3aa: CASRVGQAEAFF
CDR3nt: TGTGCCAGCAGGGTTGGACAGGCTGAAGCTTTCTTT

j_gene: TRBJ2-7
abundance: .
v_gene: TRBV5-1
d_gene: TRBD2
CDR3aa: CASTPSGRAYEQYF
CDR3nt: TGCGCCAGCACCCCAAGCGGGAGGGCCTACGAGCAGTACTTC

j_gene: TRBJ1-1
abundance: .
v_gene: TRBV5-1
d_gene: TRBD1
CDR3aa: CASRRQGTTEAFF
CDR3nt: TGCGCCAGCAGACGACAGGGAACCACTGAAGCTTTCTTT

j_gene: TRBJ2-2
abundance: .
v_gene: TRBV9
d_gene: TRBD2
CDR3aa: CASSVQSGTNTGELFF
CDR3nt: TGTGCCAGCAGCGTTCAAAGCGGGACGAACACCGGGGAGCTGTTTTTT

j_gene: TRBJ1-4
abundance: .
v_gene: TRBV20-1
d_gene: TRBD1
CDR3aa: CSAYRGRKLFF
CDR3nt: TGCAGTGCATACAGGGGGCGGAAACTGTTTTTT

j_gene: TRBJ2-5
abundance: .
v_gene: TRBV7-9
d_gene: TRBD1
CDR3aa: CASSLGTGGGETQYF
CDR3nt: TGTGCCAGCAGCTTAGGGACAGGGGGCGGCGAGACCCAGTACTTC

j_gene: TRBJ2-1
abundance: once
v_gene: TRBV18
d_gene: TRBD2
CDR3aa: CASSPSSGEQFF
CDR3nt: TGTGCCAGCTCACCCTCTAGCGGTGAGCAGTTCTTC

j_gene: TRBJ1-1
abundance: .
v_gene: TRBV18
d_gene: .
CDR3aa: CASSPRLNTEAFF
CDR3nt: TGTGCCAGCTCACCACGGCTTAACACTGAAGCTTTCTTT